This TCR beta chain originates from a study of blood T cell repertoires in COVID-19. About the study: Sites in the United States, Italy and Spain provided acute and convalescent COVID-19 samples. T cells, B-cell-depleted T cells, or PBMCs provided the cDNA or gDNA that served as material.

This CDR3 comprises 15 residues. Germline V gene sequence: CDR1 LNHDA, CDR2 SQIVND (reference sequence). V lost 4 bases and J lost 10, with 17 bases in between. Those enrolled in Seattle joined during active infection and were followed longitudinally afterward. The authors' processing: Amplification from reference gene primers served as the basis for estimated nucleated cell counts. Only in-frame clones appear in the TCRdb table, and some are missing; sequencing was by immunoSEQ multiplex PCR. Clone size and V and J calls were adopted from that table, with D and trimming inferred from the DNA. The table lists over 250,000 clones, 91% of them singletons.

This sequence joins TRBV19 and TRBJ1-6, with a tentative D call TRBD1 (5 bases). Sequencing was done on a sample of peripheral blood. The TCR sequence derives from a person aged 18 to 35 with COVID-19, enrolled during active disease. Written as DNA, the CDR3 is TGTGCCAGTAGTACAACCGGAACAGGTTACTCACCCCTCCACTTT. Protein sequence: CASSTTGTGYSPLHF.